These 19 T cell receptor beta chains were sequenced from one sample in a study of shared clonotypes between healthy human individuals. Assay used: immunoSEQ multiplex PCR; TCRdb lists only in-frame clones, some missing. This table has some 500,000 clones, around 79% appearing once. The sequenced sample was PBMCs. These receptors were taken from a woman aged 40-49 years in good health. Some clones in this sample may be carry-over from other donors' samples.

The gene calls are TRBV12-5 and TRBJ1-1; D call uncertain. CDR1 LGHNT and CDR2 FRNRAP come from the germline V gene. The V end was cut by 1 base, the J end by 0 bases, with 6 bases between. The CDR3 runs to 14 residues. CDR3 protein: CASGLGPMNTEAFF. The CDR3 DNA is TGTGCTAGTGGTTTGGGCCCAATGAACACTGAAGCTTTCTTT.

This chain connects TRBV18 to TRBJ2-3; D call uncertain. This CDR3 spans 14 amino acids. V was pared by 2 bases and J by 0 bases, with 6 bases between. Germline values: CDR1 KGHSH, CDR2 LQKENI. CDR3 protein: CASSPVPSTDTQYF. The CDR3 region has the DNA TGTGCCAGCTCACCAGTCCCAAGCACAGATACGCAGTATTTT. The full variable domain, rest sourced from reference TRBV18 and TRBJ2-3, is NAGVMQNPRHLVRRRGQEARLRCSPMKGHSHVYWYRQLPEEGLKFMVYLQKENIIDESGMPKERFSAEFPKEGPSILRIQQVVRGDSAAYFCASSPVPSTDTQYFGPGTRLTVL.

The chain carries TRBV5-6 and TRBJ2-7; D is possibly TRBD1 or TRBD2 (5 bases each). Germline loops: CDR1 SGHDT, CDR2 YYEEEE. The V and J ends lost 4 bases and 7 bases respectively, with 15 bases between them. The CDR3 is 13 amino acids. Written as DNA, the CDR3 is TGTGCCAGCAGCCCGGGACCTTTAGATGAGCAGTACTTC. Its translation is CASSPGPLDEQYF. Variable domain in full (rest from reference TRBV5-6 and TRBJ2-7): DAGVTQSPTHLIKTRGQQVTLRCSPKSGHDTVSWYQQALGQGPQFIFQYYEEEERQRGNFPDRFSGHQFPNYSSELNVNALLLGDSALYLCASSPGPLDEQYFGPGTRLTVT.

Only a few counts were recorded for this clone. The chain couples TRBV7-2 to TRBJ2-3, with TRBD1 matching 8 bases. Losses at the gene ends were 5 bases for V and 4 bases for J; bases not matched to a gene: 11. CDR1 is SGHTA and CDR2 is FQGNSA in the germline V gene. This CDR3 comprises 16 residues. The CDR3 loop is CASSLRTGRGADTQYF. The DNA of the CDR3 is TGTGCCAGCAGCCTCCGGACAGGGCGGGGAGCAGATACGCAGTATTTT.

In regard to this clone: The same CDR3 can be traced to other DNA sequences in this sample. V is TRBV5-1 and J is TRBJ2-1, with TRBD2 as a possible D gene (6 bases). Per the germline V gene, CDR1 is SGHRS and CDR2 is YFSETQ. Trimming stripped 4 bases from V and 6 bases from J, with 8 bases between. The CDR3 totals 12 residues. CDR3 region: CASSLEGNEQFF. The CDR3 DNA is TGCGCCAGCAGCCTGGAGGGCAATGAGCAGTTCTTC. Drawing the rest from reference TRBV5-1 and TRBJ2-1, the complete variable domain is KAGVTQTPRYLIKTRGQQVTLSCSPISGHRSVSWYQQTPGQGLQFLFEYFSETQRNKGNFPGRFSGRQFSNSRSEMNVSTLELGDSALYLCASSLEGNEQFFGPGTRLTVL.

The V gene is TRBV6-4, the J gene TRBJ2-1; TRBD2 is a possible D gene (5 bases). The germline V gene encodes CDR1 MRHNA and CDR2 SNTAGT. The germline V and J ends were trimmed by 3 bases and 8 bases, with 14 bases remaining between them. CDR3 size: 14 residues. The DNA for the CDR3 is TGTGCCAGCAGTGAGGAGGTCCCCTCCCATGAGCAGTTCTTC. This gives the protein CASSEEVPSHEQFF.

With respect to this clone: This CDR3 is also generated by other DNA sequences in the sample. In DNA form, the CDR3 reads TGTGCCAGCAGTGAAGCAGGAGGACTTGGCGGCTACACCTTC. This gives the protein CASSEAGGLGGYTF. The chain uses TRBV6-1 and TRBJ1-2, with D unresolved. Germline V lookup: CDR1 MNHNS, CDR2 SASEGT. This CDR3 is 14 amino acids long. Trimming stripped 0 bases from V and 8 bases from J, with 13 bases between.

J is TRBJ2-1 and V is TRBV5-4; 10 positions agree with TRBD1. V lost 4 bases to trimming and J lost 3 bases; unmatched junction nucleotides: 4. The CDR3 runs 15 residues. CDR1 and CDR2 from the germline V gene are SGHNT and YYREEE (reference sequence). The CDR3 nucleotides are TGTGCCAGCAGCGGGGACAGGGGACTCTACAATGAGCAGTTCTTC. It encodes CASSGDRGLYNEQFF. The whole variable domain, filled in from reference TRBV5-4 and TRBJ2-1, reads ETGVTQSPTHLIKTRGQQVTLRCSSQSGHNTVSWYQQALGQGPQFIFQYYREEENGRGNFPPRFSGLQFPNYSSELNVNALELDDSALYLCASSGDRGLYNEQFFGPGTRLTVL.

The CDR3 sequence: CASSLASGVSGNTIYF. The CDR3, as DNA: TGTGCCAGCAGCTTGGCGTCAGGGGTCTCTGGAAACACCATATATTTT. The rearrangement links TRBV5-4 to TRBJ1-3, with D maybe TRBD1 (6 bases). Germline values: CDR1 SGHNT, CDR2 YYREEE (reference sequence). Trimming pared 0 bases from V and 0 bases from J, leaving 10 bases between. CDR3 length equals 16 residues.

This clone was seen more than once but under ten times. The chain recombines TRBV28 with TRBJ2-1, with TRBD2 matching over 10 bases. Trimming removed 5 bases from V and 0 bases from J; junction bases left unmatched: 1. This CDR3 spans 15 amino acids. The germline V gene encodes CDR1 MDHEN and CDR2 SYDVKM. CDR3 DNA sequence: TGTGCCAGCAGTGTAGCGGGAGGCTCCTACAATGAGCAGTTCTTC. It is translated as CASSVAGGSYNEQFF. The full variable domain, with the rest looked up from reference TRBV28 and TRBJ2-1, is DVKVTQSSRYLVKRTGEKVFLECVQDMDHENMFWYRQDPGLGLRLIYFSYDVKMKEKGDIPEGYSVSREKKERFSLILESASTNQTSMYLCASSVAGGSYNEQFFGPGTRLTVL.

This clone was seen once. The V call is TRBV5-4, the J call TRBJ2-7; the D is unclear. In germline, CDR1 is SGHNT, CDR2 YYREEE (reference sequence). V shed 0 bases and J shed 3 bases, with 7 bases lying between them. The CDR3 loop spans 13 amino acids. The CDR3 region is CASSLEIGYEQYF. The CDR3 nucleotides read TGTGCCAGCAGCTTGGAAATAGGCTACGAGCAGTACTTC.

The V gene is TRBV11-2, the J gene TRBJ2-1; D is undetermined. CDR3 length equals 14 residues. Germline CDR1 reads SGHAT; CDR2 reads FQNNGV. The V gene lost 10 bases and the J gene lost 7 bases, with 20 bases spanning the gap. The CDR3 loop is CATSNSVPGNEQFF. In nucleotides, the CDR3 is TGTGCCACCTCCAATTCGGTACCCGGGAATGAGCAGTTCTTC. Supplemented by reference TRBV11-2 and TRBJ2-1, the full variable domain reads EAGVAQSPRYKIIEKRQSVAFWCNPISGHATLYWYQQILGQGPKLLIQFQNNGVVDDSQLPKDRFSAERLKGVDSTLKIQPAKLEDSAVYLCATSNSVPGNEQFFGPGTRLTVL.

The V gene is TRBV13, the J gene TRBJ1-2; D unresolved. V lost 5 bases, J lost 4 bases, and 8 bases lay in between. The V gene's germline CDR1 is PRHDT and CDR2 FYEKMQ (reference sequence). The CDR3 is 12 amino acids. CDR3 region: CASSPPGYGYTF. In DNA form, the CDR3 reads TGTGCCAGCAGCCCCCCCGGCTATGGCTACACCTTC.

This sequence joins TRBV6-6 and TRBJ2-7; 8 bases are shared with TRBD1. The CDR3 has 15 residues. Germline V gene lookup returns CDR1 MNHNY and CDR2 SVGAGI (reference sequence). V lost 0 bases and J lost 4; bases outside the gene matches: 5. The CDR3 sequence is CASSYSPGGGYEQYF. The CDR3 DNA reads TGTGCCAGCAGTTACTCGCCAGGGGGCGGTTACGAGCAGTACTTC.

This clone appeared once. The rearrangement links TRBV29-1 to TRBJ2-1; D remains unclear. The CDR3 loop spans 14 amino acids. The V and J ends lost 4 bases and 5 bases respectively, with 15 bases between them. Germline values: CDR1 SQVTM, CDR2 ANQGSEA. The CDR3 sequence: CSVVTYRVHNEQFF. The CDR3 nucleotides read TGCAGCGTTGTTACATACCGGGTCCACAATGAGCAGTTCTTC.

The chain uses TRBV28 and TRBJ2-2, with 11 bases matching TRBD2. The CDR3 loop spans 17 amino acids. Per the germline V gene, CDR1 is MDHEN and CDR2 is SYDVKM. The V gene end was trimmed by 5 bases and the J gene end by 4 bases; junction bases not matched to a gene: 9. In nucleotides, the CDR3 is TGTGCCAGCAGTCCACCCCTAGCGGGAGGTGCCACCGGGGAGCTGTTTTTT. This translates into CASSPPLAGGATGELFF.

The chain couples TRBV30 to TRBJ1-2, with 7 bases lining up with TRBD1. The CDR3 consists of 12 residues. V lost 3 bases to trimming and J lost 4 bases; unmatched junction nucleotides: 2. From germline, CDR1 is GTSNPN and CDR2 SVGIG (reference sequence). The CDR3 DNA is TGTGCCTGGAGGACAGGGCCCTATGGCTACACCTTC. It translates to CAWRTGPYGYTF.

The chain uses TRBV2 and TRBJ1-3; TRBD1 agrees at 8 bases. Germline CDR1 is SNHLY and CDR2 is FYNNEI. Trimming took 5 bases from V and 0 from J; bases not matched to a gene: 6. The CDR3 is 16 residues long. CDR3 bases: TGTGCCAGCAGTAGACAGGGGACGAGCTCTGGAAACACCATATATTTT. Protein sequence: CASSRQGTSSGNTIYF.

The CDR3, as DNA: TGTGCCAGCAGCTTAGCCCCCGGGACTTATAGCAATCAGCCCCAGCATTTT. It encodes CASSLAPGTYSNQPQHF. The J gene is TRBJ1-5, the V gene TRBV7-2; perhaps TRBD1 as D (5 bases). With 0 bases removed from V and 0 bases from J, the gap between germline ends came to 12 bases. The CDR3 spans 17 residues. Germline lookup yields CDR1 SGHTA and CDR2 FQGNSA. The full variable domain, with the rest looked up from reference TRBV7-2 and TRBJ1-5, is GAGVSQSPSNKVTEKGKDVELRCDPISGHTALYWYRQSLGQGLEFLIYFQGNSAPDKSGLPSDRFSAERTGGSVSTLTIQRTQQEDSAVYLCASSLAPGTYSNQPQHFGDGTRLSIL.